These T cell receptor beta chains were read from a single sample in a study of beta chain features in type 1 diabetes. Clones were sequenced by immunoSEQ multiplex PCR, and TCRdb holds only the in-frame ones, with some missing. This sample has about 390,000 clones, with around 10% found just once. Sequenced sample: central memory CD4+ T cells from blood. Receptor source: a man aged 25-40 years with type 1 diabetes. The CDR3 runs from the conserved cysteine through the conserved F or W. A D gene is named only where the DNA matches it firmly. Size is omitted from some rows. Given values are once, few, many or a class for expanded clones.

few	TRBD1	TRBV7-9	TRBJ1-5	TGTGCCAGCAGCTGGACAGGGACTCAGCCCCAGCATTTT	CASSWTGTQPQHF
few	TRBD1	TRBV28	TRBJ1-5	TGTGCCAGCAGCCTCCCCCGGGACAGAGATAACCAGCATTTT	CASSLPRDRDNQHF
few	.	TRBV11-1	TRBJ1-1	TGTGCCAGCAGCTTTGACCCGAACACTGAAGCTTTCTTT	CASSFDPNTEAFF
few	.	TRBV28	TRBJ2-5	TGTGCCAGCAGCCGCGGAGGGGATAGAGAGACCCAGTACTTC	CASSRGGDRETQYF
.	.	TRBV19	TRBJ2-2	TGTGCCAGTAGTATAGTTCACCCCGCCCGGGAGCTGTTTTTT	CASSIVHPARELFF
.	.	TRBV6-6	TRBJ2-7	TGTGCCAGCGGGAGGAATCACTACGAGCAGTACTTC	CASGRNHYEQYF
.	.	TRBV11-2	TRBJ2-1	TGTGCCAGCAGCTTAGTCAGGGTCCAAGGTCGCAATGAGCAGTTCTTC	CASSLVRVQGRNEQFF
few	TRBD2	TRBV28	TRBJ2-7	TGTGCCAGCAGTTTAACGGGGGGGAACGAGCAGTACTTC	CASSLTGGNEQYF
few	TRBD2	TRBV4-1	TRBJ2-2	TGTGCCAGCAGCCAAGATCCAGCGGGAGCCACCGGGGAGCTGTTTTTT	CASSQDPAGATGELFF
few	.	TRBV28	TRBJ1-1	TGTGCCAGCAGTCCCGGGAATAGGAGGACTGAAGCTTTCTTT	CASSPGNRRTEAFF
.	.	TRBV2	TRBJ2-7	TGTGCCAGCAAGGGGATGGGGGCAGGAGAGCAGTACTTC	CASKGMGAGEQYF
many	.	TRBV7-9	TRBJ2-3	TGTGCCAGCAGCTTTACAGGGCCCACAGATACGCAGTATTTT	CASSFTGPTDTQYF
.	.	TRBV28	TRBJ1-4	TGTGCCAGCATCTCGGCAGGCAGCCATAATGAAAAACTGTTTTTT	CASISAGSHNEKLFF
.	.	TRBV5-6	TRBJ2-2	TGTGCCAGCAGCCCCCCCACAGTGAACACCGGGGAGCTGTTTTTT	CASSPPTVNTGELFF
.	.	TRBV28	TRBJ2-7	TGTGCCAGCGGGTTAGGGGGCTCCTACGAGCAGTACTTC	CASGLGGSYEQYF
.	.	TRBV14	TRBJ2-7	TGTGCCAGCAGCCAAGAAGCAGGGGAGAACTACGAGCAGTACTTC	CASSQEAGENYEQYF
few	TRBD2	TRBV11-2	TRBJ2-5	TGTGCCAGCAGCCTTACTAGCGAAGAGACCCAGTACTTC	CASSLTSEETQYF
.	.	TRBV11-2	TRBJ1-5	TGTGCCAGCAGCTTAGTGGGGGTAGGAAATCAGCCCCAGCATTTT	CASSLVGVGNQPQHF
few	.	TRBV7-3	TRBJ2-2	TGTGCCAGCAGGTCGGGGGACACCGGGGAGCTGTTTTTT	CASRSGDTGELFF
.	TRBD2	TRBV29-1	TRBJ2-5	TGCAGCGGTAGACTAGCGGAGAGGCAAGAGACCCAGTACTTC	CSGRLAERQETQYF
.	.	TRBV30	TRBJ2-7	TGTGCCTGGAGTCTCGGGCAGGTTGTGATCGAGCAGTACTTC	CAWSLGQVVIEQYF
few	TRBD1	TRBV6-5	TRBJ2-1	TGTGCCAGCAGGGATTTCAACAGGGGGGACAATGAGCAGTTCTTC	CASRDFNRGDNEQFF
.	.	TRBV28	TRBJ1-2	TGTGCCAGTGTGACACCCACTAACTATGGCTACACCTTC	CASVTPTNYGYTF
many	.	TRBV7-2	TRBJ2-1	TGTGCCAGCAGCTTAGTAGGGTCAGGCCGCAATGAGCAGTTCTTC	CASSLVGSGRNEQFF
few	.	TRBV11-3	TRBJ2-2	TGTGCCAGCAGCTTGGACAGCCTACGGGCGAACACCGGGGAGCTGTTTTTT	CASSLDSLRANTGELFF
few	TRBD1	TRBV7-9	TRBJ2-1	TGTGCCAGCAGTATCGGGACAGCAACCTACAATGAGCAGTTCTTC	CASSIGTATYNEQFF
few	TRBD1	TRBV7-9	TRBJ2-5	TGTGCCAGCAGCTTCGTGGCAGGGGACAGGCAAGAGACCCAGTACTTC	CASSFVAGDRQETQYF
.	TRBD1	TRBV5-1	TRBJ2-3	TGCGCCAGCAGCTTTATGACAGGGGGCACAGATACGCAGTATTTT	CASSFMTGGTDTQYF
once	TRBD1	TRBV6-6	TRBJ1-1	TGTGCCAGCAGTGGACAGGGGGCGACTGAAGCTTTCTTT	CASSGQGATEAFF
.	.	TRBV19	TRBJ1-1	TGTGCCAGTACCTCCCCCATAAGGAGGACTGAAGCTTTCTTT	CASTSPIRRTEAFF
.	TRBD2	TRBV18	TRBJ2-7	TGTGCCAGCTCACCGGGCGGGACTAGCGGGAGAGACGAGCAGTACTTC	CASSPGGTSGRDEQYF
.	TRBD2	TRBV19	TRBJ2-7	TGTGCCAGTAGTATGGGCGGGAGTAAGTCCTACGAGCAGTACTTC	CASSMGGSKSYEQYF
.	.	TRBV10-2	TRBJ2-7	TGCGCCAGTTCGGACCTCGATCATGTCAGGGAGCAGTACTTC	CASSDLDHVREQYF
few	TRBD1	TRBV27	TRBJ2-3	TGTGCCAGCAGTTTATTCGGACAGGGCCCAGATACGCAGTATTTT	CASSLFGQGPDTQYF
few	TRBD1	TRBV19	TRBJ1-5	TGTGCCAGTAATTCCGGGACAGGGGGTTTTATTGGCAATCAGCCCCAGCATTTT	CASNSGTGGFIGNQPQHF
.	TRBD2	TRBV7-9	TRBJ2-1	TGTGCCAGCAGCTTAGAAGGGACTAGTAGCTCCTACAATGAGCAGTTCTTC	CASSLEGTSSSYNEQFF
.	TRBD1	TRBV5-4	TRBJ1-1	TGTGCCAGCAGCTTGTTGGTTGGGACAGCCACACAGAACACTGAAGCTTTCTTT	CASSLLVGTATQNTEAFF
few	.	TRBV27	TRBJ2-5	TGTGCCAGCAGTTTAATGGCAGCCCAAGAGACCCAGTACTTC	CASSLMAAQETQYF
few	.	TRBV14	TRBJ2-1	TGTGCCAGCAGTCGGGTAGCGGAGGGCTCCTACAATGAGCAGTTCTTC	CASSRVAEGSYNEQFF
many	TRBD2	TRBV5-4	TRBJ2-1	TGTGCCAGCAGCTTAGACGCCAGCGGGACCTACAATGAGCAGTTCTTC	CASSLDASGTYNEQFF
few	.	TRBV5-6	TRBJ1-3	TGTGCCAGCAGCTTGGGTGGGGTTTCTGGAAACACCATATATTTT	CASSLGGVSGNTIYF
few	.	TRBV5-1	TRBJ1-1	TGCGCCAGCAGCGTTCGGGGGGGATTGAACACTGAAGCTTTCTTT	CASSVRGGLNTEAFF
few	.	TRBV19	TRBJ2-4	TGTGCCAGTAGTATAGGAACCTCACAGCCCAGAACAGCCCTAGCCAAAAACATTCAGTACTTC	CASSIGTSQPRTALAKNIQYF
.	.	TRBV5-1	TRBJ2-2	TGCGCCAGCAGGCGTATGCCAGGGGCGAACACCGGGGAGCTGTTTTTT	CASRRMPGANTGELFF
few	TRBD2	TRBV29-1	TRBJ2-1	TGCAGCGTTGAGATTAGCGGGAGTTTTTTCGAATACAATGAGCAGTTCTTC	CSVEISGSFFEYNEQFF
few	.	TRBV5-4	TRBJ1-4	TGTGCCAGCAGCTCGGGTGGACGGTCGGAAAAACTGTTTTTT	CASSSGGRSEKLFF
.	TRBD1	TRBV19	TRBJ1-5	TGTGCCAGTAGTGACCAGACCGGGACAGGGTCAATTCAGCCCCAGCATTTT	CASSDQTGTGSIQPQHF
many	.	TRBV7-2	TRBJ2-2	TGTGCCAGCAGCCCTTACACCGGGGAGCTGTTTTTT	CASSPYTGELFF
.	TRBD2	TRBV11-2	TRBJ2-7	TGTGCCAGCAGCTTACAATACGGGAGGGCCATTGACGAGCAGTACTTC	CASSLQYGRAIDEQYF